A single TCR beta chain is shown here with its context. Its antigen remains unidentified. This sample stems from a study of shared clonotypes between healthy human individuals. Looking at the study overall: Donors, aged 18 to 49, were a couple of women and three men.

Assay: immunoSEQ multiplex PCR; the TCRdb copy retains only in-frame clones and omits some. The sample yields approximately 2,300,000 clones, less than 95% seen once. Overall study findings and caveats: On the whole, naive subsets had larger estimated richness than memory subsets had. Of the naive CD4 clonotypes, about 5% were shared across several donors.

CDR1 and CDR2 from the germline V gene are SGHRS and YFSETQ. The V end lost 3 bases, the J end lost 5 bases, and 23 bases lay between the germline ends. The CDR3 spans 17 residues. The receptor comes from a man aged 18 to 30 in good health. Some clones in this sample may be carry-over from other donors' samples. V and J are TRBV5-1 and TRBJ1-1; possible D gene TRBD1, 6 bases. The sequencing input was naive CD4+ T cells from PBMCs. Subset here: CD45RA+ positively selected. The CDR3 spells CASSSRPARTAMTEAFF. The CDR3 coding sequence is TGCGCCAGCAGCTCCCGCCCAGCGAGGACAGCCATGACTGAAGCTTTCTTT.